The 25 T cell receptor beta chains below come from one sample, sequenced in a study of cytomegalovirus exposure and HLA in healthy donors. Primers included in the PCR were 60 Vbeta and 13 Jbeta primers. Libraries were prepared by immunoSEQ multiplex PCR; TCRdb keeps only in-frame clonotypes and omits some of them. The top ten clones hold over 4% of a sample with around 100,000 clones, under 85% of them seen once. Sequencing was performed on PBMCs. The receptors stem from a man between 45 and 60 years old in good health and CMV-seropositive.

There are a few counts of this clone. The chain's CDR3 is CASSQDRVSTDTQYF. CDR3 DNA: TGTGCCAGCAGCCAGGACAGGGTGTCGACAGATACGCAGTATTTT. This chain links TRBV4-2 with TRBJ2-3, with 8 bases fitting TRBD1. The CDR3 extends over 15 amino acids. Losses at the gene ends were 3 bases for V and 3 bases for J; bases not matched to a gene: 5. The germline V gene has CDR1 LGHNA and CDR2 YNFKEQ.

This clone was detected only a few times. This chain connects TRBV30 to TRBJ2-3, with a possible D match to TRBD1 (6 bases). Trimming left V 1 base short and J 7 bases short, with 12 bases between. Germline V gene sequence: CDR1 GTSNPN, CDR2 SVGIG (reference sequence). The CDR3 consists of 13 residues. The CDR3 is CAWSGQEGNTQYF. The CDR3 coding sequence is TGTGCCTGGAGTGGACAGGAAGGGAATACGCAGTATTTT. Based on the CDR3 plus reference TRBV30 and TRBJ2-3, the full variable domain is SQTIHQWPATLVQPVGSPLSLECTVEGTSNPNLYWYRQAAGRGLQLLFYSVGIGQISSEVPQNLSASRPQDRQFILSSKKLLLSDSGFYLCAWSGQEGNTQYFGPGTRLTVL.

V and J are TRBV19 and TRBJ2-5; tentatively, D is TRBD1 (6 bases). Germline CDR1 is LNHDA and CDR2 is SQIVND (reference sequence). V lost 4 bases and J lost 2, with 14 bases in between. The CDR3 runs 15 residues. CDR3 residues: CASSTWDKPQETQYF. DNA of the CDR3: TGTGCCAGTAGTACCTGGGACAAACCGCAAGAGACCCAGTACTTC.

This clone was detected only a few times. This chain joins TRBV18 and TRBJ2-3; D is unclear. The CDR3 extends over 13 amino acids. Germline assignment: CDR1 KGHSH and CDR2 LQKENI. Trimming shortened V by 0 bases and J by 2 bases, and 3 bases separated the two germline ends. Here the CDR3 reads CASSPPATDTQYF. DNA for the CDR3: TGTGCCAGCTCACCACCGGCCACAGATACGCAGTATTTT.

This chain links TRBV27 with TRBJ2-5; 11 bases match TRBD1. With the DNA end fitting TRBJ2-7 better, the J assignment may be wrong. The CDR3 is 14 residues long. Germline V gene lookup returns CDR1 MNHEY and CDR2 SMNVEV (reference sequence). CDR3 nucleotides: TGTGCCAGTGCCCTGGGACAGGGGGCCTACGAGCAGTACTTC. This gives the protein CASALGQGAYEQYF.

The chain joins TRBV7-2 to TRBJ2-7; 9 nucleotides line up with TRBD1. J gave up 4 bases and V 3 bases, and 4 bases lay outside the gene matches. In germline, CDR1 is SGHTA, CDR2 FQGNSA. The CDR3 spans 14 residues. The CDR3 sequence: CASSLGQGVYEQYF. Written as DNA, the CDR3 is TGTGCCAGCAGCTTGGGACAGGGTGTTTACGAGCAGTACTTC.

The J gene is TRBJ1-1, the V gene TRBV28; D is perhaps TRBD1 (6 bases). Between the trimmed V and J ends, which lost 8 bases and 1 base, there was a span of 14 bases. The CDR3 extends over 14 amino acids. Germline V gene data show CDR1 as MDHEN and CDR2 as SYDVKM. CDR3 loop: CASRSQQGNTEAFF. The CDR3 nucleotides read TGTGCCAGCCGATCGCAACAGGGGAACACTGAAGCTTTCTTT.

This chain connects TRBV5-4 to TRBJ1-6; the D is unclear. Germline V gives CDR1 SGHNT, CDR2 YYREEE (reference sequence). Between the trimmed V and J ends, which lost 1 base and 11 bases, there was a span of 13 bases. There are 14 residues in the CDR3. The CDR3 region has the DNA TGTGCCAGCAGCTTGTTCCGGAGTGAGACACCCCTCCACTTT. Translation gives CASSLFRSETPLHF.

The chain couples TRBV7-8 to TRBJ2-1; 9 bases match TRBD2. Germline V gives CDR1 SGHVS, CDR2 FQNEAQ. There are 15 residues in the CDR3. V trimming: 5 bases; J trimming: 0 bases; junction bases outside the gene matches: 2. CDR3 DNA: TGTGCCAGCAGCCATAGCGGGAGCTCCTACAATGAGCAGTTCTTC. Protein sequence: CASSHSGSSYNEQFF.

This sequence joins TRBV6-1 and TRBJ2-7, with D perhaps TRBD1 (5 bases). V shed 6 bases and J shed 3 bases, with 18 bases lying between them. Germline CDR1 reads MNHNS; CDR2 reads SASEGT. The length of the CDR3 is 15 residues. This CDR3 reads CASSDRQIGIYEQYF. CDR3 in DNA: TGTGCCAGCAGCGATAGACAGATAGGGATCTACGAGCAGTACTTC.

The genes are TRBV10-3 and TRBJ2-7; TRBD2 matches 8 bases. Germline V gives CDR1 ENHRY, CDR2 SYGVKD. This CDR3 has 15 residues. The V segment lost 6 bases and the J segment 1 base; nucleotides outside the gene matches: 8. Here the CDR3 reads CAIRGAGEGSYEQYF. The CDR3, as DNA: TGTGCCATCAGGGGAGCGGGAGAGGGGTCCTACGAGCAGTACTTC.

The chain joins TRBV29-1 to TRBJ2-3; 10 bases fit TRBD1. V dropped 6 bases and J dropped 1; count of bases not matched to a gene: 7. CDR1 is SQVTM and CDR2 is ANQGSEA in the germline V gene. This CDR3 spans 15 amino acids. The CDR3 sequence: CSVGSGTGGTDTQYF. CDR3 nucleotide sequence: TGCAGCGTGGGATCCGGGACAGGGGGCACAGATACGCAGTATTTT.

The chain employs TRBV6-5 and TRBJ2-1; the match to TRBD1 covers 7 bases. Unmatched junction bases numbered 12, after V lost 5 bases and J lost 8 bases. Germline CDR1 and CDR2: MNHEY and SVGAGI. This CDR3 has 15 amino acids. DNA for the CDR3: TGTGCCAGCAGTCGTCGCGACAGGGTTAGGTATGAGCAGTTCTTC. Protein: CASSRRDRVRYEQFF.

The V and J genes are TRBV5-1 and TRBJ1-2; D might be TRBD1 (5 bases). V shed 0 bases and J shed 5 bases, with 8 bases lying between them. CDR1 is SGHRS and CDR2 is YFSETQ in the germline V gene. The CDR3 spans 13 residues. The CDR3, as DNA: TGCGCCAGCAGCTTGGTGACAGATTATGGCTACACCTTC. This codes for CASSLVTDYGYTF.

This sequence joins TRBV4-3 and TRBJ2-1, with a possible D match to TRBD2 (5 bases). With 1 base removed from V and 6 bases from J, the gap between germline ends came to 10 bases. CDR3 length: 14 residues. CDR1 LGHNA and CDR2 YSLEER come from the germline V gene. CDR3 residues: CASSQGWRSNEQFF. The CDR3 coding sequence is TGCGCCAGCAGCCAAGGGTGGAGGTCCAATGAGCAGTTCTTC.

V and J are TRBV6-5 and TRBJ1-1; 11 nucleotides match TRBD1. V lost 0 bases to trimming and J lost 4 bases; unmatched junction nucleotides: 1. The CDR3 is 15 residues long. Germline V gene lookup returns CDR1 MNHEY and CDR2 SVGAGI. Here the CDR3 reads CASSYSGTGGTEAFF. DNA of the CDR3: TGTGCCAGCAGTTACTCCGGGACAGGGGGCACTGAAGCTTTCTTT.

The chain is built from TRBV28 and TRBJ2-5, with 9 bases aligning to TRBD1. The junction had 9 bases not matched to a gene; V was cut back by 5 bases and J by 5 bases. The CDR3 spans 15 residues. CDR1 is MDHEN and CDR2 is SYDVKM in the germline V gene. The CDR3 sequence: CASSATGGVRETQYF. The CDR3 region has the DNA TGTGCCAGCAGTGCAACAGGGGGCGTACGGGAGACCCAGTACTTC. The variable domain in full, completed from reference TRBV28 and TRBJ2-5, reads DVKVTQSSRYLVKRTGEKVFLECVQDMDHENMFWYRQDPGLGLRLIYFSYDVKMKEKGDIPEGYSVSREKKERFSLILESASTNQTSMYLCASSATGGVRETQYFGPGTRLLVL.

In its sample, this clone was seen a few times. Written as DNA, the CDR3 is TGCGCCAGCAGCGCCGGGATGATCGGGAGCACAGATACGCAGTATTTT. Amino acids: CASSAGMIGSTDTQYF. The V call is TRBV5-1, the J call TRBJ2-3; weak D call: TRBD2 (5 bases). V lost 4 bases to trimming and J lost 0 bases, with 15 bases between them. The CDR3 consists of 16 residues. Per germline, CDR1 SGHRS and CDR2 YFSETQ.

This clone was seen only a few times. The chain employs TRBV9 and TRBJ2-5; TRBD2 matches at 9 bases. The length of the CDR3 is 17 residues. The V and J ends lost 0 bases and 4 bases, in that order; junction bases with no gene match: 10. CDR1 SGDLS and CDR2 YYNGEE come from the germline V gene. CDR3 sequence (DNA): TGTGCCAGCAGCGTAGCTACCGGGACTAGCTCACGAGAGACCCAGTACTTC. Its translation is CASSVATGTSSRETQYF.

This chain uses TRBV7-9 with TRBJ2-5, with TRBD1 as a possible D gene (5 bases). Germline lookup yields CDR1 SEHNR and CDR2 FQNEAQ (reference sequence). The CDR3 length is 14 residues. V was pared by 1 base and J by 2 bases, with 8 bases between. The CDR3 DNA is TGTGCCAGCAGCTTAGGGCCAGGGCAAGAGACCCAGTACTTC. Translation: CASSLGPGQETQYF.

This chain uses TRBV5-8 with TRBJ2-1, with 14 positions matching TRBD2. V gave up 4 bases and J gave up 8 bases; unmatched junction bases: 8. The CDR3 totals 16 residues. Germline V CDR1 and CDR2: SGHTS, YDEGEE. DNA of the CDR3: TGTGCCAGCAGCATTCCGGGACTAGCGGGAGAGGATGAGCAGTTCTTC. Its protein is CASSIPGLAGEDEQFF.

The gene calls are TRBV10-2 and TRBJ2-5; 8 bases are a match to TRBD1. From germline, CDR1 is WSHSY and CDR2 SAAADI. The length of the CDR3 is 14 residues. V was clipped by 3 bases and J by 5 bases; unmatched bases: 5. The DNA for the CDR3 is TGCGCCAGCAGTGAACTCAGGGGGCCGGAGACCCAGTACTTC. Residues: CASSELRGPETQYF.

In its sample, this clone was seen once. The chain uses TRBV4-3 and TRBJ2-3, with D tentatively TRBD2 (5 bases). The CDR3 length is 17 residues. Per the germline V gene, CDR1 is LGHNA and CDR2 is YSLEER. V shed 4 bases and J shed 6 bases, with 23 bases lying between them. CDR3 in amino acids: CASSRGPTGSARDTQYF. CDR3 nucleotides: TGCGCCAGCAGCCGTGGGCCTACGGGGTCCGCCCGCGATACGCAGTATTTT.

This chain joins TRBV28 and TRBJ2-1, with D tentatively TRBD1 (6 bases). CDR3 length equals 15 residues. The ends were cut back, 6 bases at V and 1 base at J, with 13 bases in the middle. The germline V gene has CDR1 MDHEN and CDR2 SYDVKM. CDR3 region: CASRPTGWSYNEQFF. The CDR3 bases are TGTGCCAGCAGACCAACAGGGTGGTCCTACAATGAGCAGTTCTTC.

The CDR3 bases are TGTGCCAGCAGACGCGGCCCTATGTGGGAGCAGTACTTC. It encodes CASRRGPMWEQYF. The J gene is TRBJ2-7, the V gene TRBV6-5, with D hard to call. This CDR3 is 13 amino acids long. The V end lost 6 bases, the J end lost 7 bases, and 16 bases lay between the germline ends. The germline V gene has CDR1 MNHEY and CDR2 SVGAGI.